The 13 T cell receptor beta chains below all came from one sample that was sequenced in a study of cytomegalovirus exposure and HLA in healthy donors. Measured with immunoSEQ multiplex PCR; TCRdb has only the in-frame clones, and not every one. This sample has some 200,000 clones; 75% to 95% occur once, and the top ten carry 1% to 1.2%. Sequencing was done on a sample of PBMCs. All receptors derive from a woman aged 18-29 years in good health and CMV-seronegative.

This clone has just a few counts. V is TRBV6-1 and J is TRBJ2-3, with a possible D match to TRBD1 (6 bases). Trimming removed 8 bases from V and 3 bases from J, with 18 bases in between. This CDR3 comprises 15 residues. CDR1 MNHNS and CDR2 SASEGT come from the germline V gene. The CDR3 loop reads CASGAEGGITDTQYF. In nucleotides, the CDR3 is TGTGCCAGCGGAGCGGAAGGGGGAATTACAGATACGCAGTATTTT.

This chain links TRBV11-2 with TRBJ2-7, with TRBD1 matching over 9 bases. V lost 4 bases to trimming and J lost 2 bases; unmatched junction nucleotides: 3. Germline CDR1 SGHAT, CDR2 FQNNGV. This CDR3 is built from 14 residues. For the CDR3, the DNA is TGTGCCAGCAGCTCGTACAGGGGGCCCTACGAGCAGTACTTC. Its translation is CASSSYRGPYEQYF. The complete variable domain, with remaining parts taken from reference TRBV11-2 and TRBJ2-7, reads EAGVAQSPRYKIIEKRQSVAFWCNPISGHATLYWYQQILGQGPKLLIQFQNNGVVDDSQLPKDRFSAERLKGVDSTLKIQPAKLEDSAVYLCASSSYRGPYEQYFGPGTRLTVT.

The DNA for the CDR3 is TGTGCCAGCGGTCCCCCGGGGTTACCATATTTT. Translating it yields CASGPPGLPYF. The chain carries TRBV6-4 and TRBJ1-3; D not resolved. The CDR3 is made up of 11 amino acids. V lost 8 bases and J 15 bases, leaving 17 bases between the germline ends. CDR1 is MRHNA and CDR2 is SNTAGT in the germline V gene.

The rearrangement links TRBV27 to TRBJ1-2; D gene ambiguous. This CDR3 spans 16 amino acids. The germline V gene encodes CDR1 MNHEY and CDR2 SMNVEV (reference sequence). V was trimmed by 1 base and J by 7 bases, leaving 19 bases between them. CDR3 protein: CASSLLGGRTRAGYTF. CDR3 DNA: TGTGCCAGCAGTTTATTGGGAGGACGAACCCGGGCTGGCTACACCTTC.

The V and J genes are TRBV7-9 and TRBJ1-2; D is ambiguous. The CDR3 is 14 amino acids. Germline assignment: CDR1 SEHNR and CDR2 FQNEAQ (reference sequence). The V end lost 6 bases, the J end lost 11 bases, and 22 bases lay between the germline ends. CDR3 nucleotides: TGTGCCAGCAGATTCTTTCCGTCTACAACGGGGTACACCTTC. This translates into CASRFFPSTTGYTF.

The rearrangement joins TRBV9 to TRBJ2-3, with 9 positions matching TRBD1. The CDR3 is 18 amino acids. Germline-derived CDR1 and CDR2 are SGDLS and YYNGEE. After removal of 3 bases from V and 4 bases from J, the junction contained 15 bases not matched to a gene. The CDR3 nucleotides are TGTGCCAGCAGCGGAGTGACCGGGACAGGGACGACGGCAGATACGCAGTATTTT. Protein: CASSGVTGTGTTADTQYF. Combining the CDR3 with reference TRBV9 and TRBJ2-3 gives the whole variable domain DSGVTQTPKHLITATGQRVTLRCSPRSGDLSVYWYQQSLDQGLQFLIQYYNGEERAKGNILERFSAQQFPDLHSELNLSSLELGDSALYFCASSGVTGTGTTADTQYFGPGTRLTVL.

The J gene is TRBJ2-7, the V gene TRBV5-1, with D unresolved. CDR1 SGHRS and CDR2 YFSETQ come from the germline V gene. The CDR3 is 14 amino acids. V lost 5 bases to trimming and J lost 3 bases, with 15 bases between them. The CDR3 region has the DNA TGCGCCAGCAGTTCATCGAGTAGTTACTACGAGCAGTACTTC. Encoded protein: CASSSSSSYYEQYF.

This clone was seen once. This chain connects TRBV11-2 to TRBJ2-7; the D is unclear. V was pared by 1 base and J by 4 bases, with 11 bases between. CDR1 and CDR2 from the germline V gene are SGHAT and FQNNGV. CDR3 length: 14 residues. The CDR3 coding sequence is TGTGCCAGCAGCTTAGGGGTTAGCAGTTACGAGCAGTACTTC. This gives the protein CASSLGVSSYEQYF.

V and J are TRBV7-9 and TRBJ2-2; D may be TRBD1 (5 bases). CDR1 and CDR2 from the germline V gene are SEHNR and FQNEAQ (reference sequence). Trimming cost V 2 bases and J 6 bases, with 10 bases left between them. The CDR3 spans 14 residues. Here the CDR3 reads CASSLIRRAGELFF. The CDR3 nucleotides are TGTGCCAGCAGCTTAATTCGCAGGGCCGGGGAGCTGTTTTTT.

CDR3 region: CASNSRGSSNQPQHF. CDR3 DNA: TGTGCCAGCAACTCAAGGGGATCGAGCAATCAGCCCCAGCATTTT. The V call is TRBV28, the J call TRBJ1-5; a weak D match, TRBD1 (5 bases). Trimming removed 7 bases from V and 1 base from J, with 14 bases in between. CDR1 and CDR2 (germline): MDHEN, SYDVKM. This CDR3 region has 15 residues.

This clone was recorded a few times. The chain links TRBV19 to TRBJ1-2, with D possibly matching TRBD1 (6 bases). V was trimmed by 9 bases and J by 3 bases, leaving 11 bases between them. CDR1 is LNHDA, CDR2 SQIVND, per germline (reference sequence). This CDR3 spans 12 amino acids. Here the CDR3 reads CASQQGYYGYTF. The CDR3, as DNA: TGTGCCAGCCAGCAGGGGTACTATGGCTACACCTTC. The variable domain in full, with the rest retrieved from reference TRBV19 and TRBJ1-2, is DGGITQSPKYLFRKEGQNVTLSCEQNLNHDAMYWYRQDPGQGLRLIYYSQIVNDFQKGDIAEGYSVSREKKESFPLTVTSAQKNPTAFYLCASQQGYYGYTFGSGTRLTVV.

CDR3 amino acids: CASTLRGNNEQFF. For the CDR3, the DNA is TGTGCCAGCACCCTGAGGGGGAACAATGAGCAGTTCTTC. The chain joins TRBV7-8 to TRBJ2-1, with TRBD1 as a possible D gene (6 bases). Germline CDR1 and CDR2: SGHVS and FQNEAQ. CDR3 size: 13 residues. With 7 bases removed from V and 5 bases from J, the gap between germline ends came to 12 bases. The full variable domain, completed using reference TRBV7-8 and TRBJ2-1, is GAGVSQSPRYKVAKRGQDVALRCDPISGHVSLFWYQQALGQGPEFLTYFQNEAQLDKSGLPSDRFFAERPEGSVSTLKIQRTQQEDSAVYLCASTLRGNNEQFFGPGTRLTVL.

This chain uses TRBV7-9 with TRBJ1-3, with D possibly being TRBD1 (5 bases). CDR3 length: 15 amino acids. Germline CDR1 and CDR2: SEHNR and FQNEAQ (reference sequence). V was cut by 5 bases and J by 2 bases, with 13 bases left in between. CDR3 loop: CASSPPGGTGNTIYF. The CDR3 DNA reads TGTGCCAGCAGCCCACCGGGGGGAACTGGAAACACCATATATTTT.